The source of this T cell receptor (beta chain) is a study of control samples from healthy donors and cancer patients. Germline CDR1 SGHRS, CDR2 YFSETQ. The CDR3 covers 14 residues. The ends lost 5 bases at V and 7 bases at J; junction bases unmatched: 6. This clone is a singleton in its sample. Profiling relied on immunoSEQ multiplex PCR, and the TCRdb table lists in-frame clones only, not all of them. The sample includes around 150,000 clones, about 87% of them seen just once. The J gene is TRBJ1-6, the V gene TRBV5-1, with TRBD1 matching 7 bases. The sequence came from a man under 40 in good health. The sequencing input was blood. The CDR3 nucleotides read TGCGCCAGCAGATTTGGGACAGCAAATTCACCCCTCCACTTT. It codes for CASRFGTANSPLHF.